These T cell receptor beta chains were read from a single sample in a study of blood T cell repertoires in COVID-19. This table comes from immunoSEQ multiplex PCR, and its TCRdb copy is limited to in-frame clones, with some not included. The sample includes about 220,000 clones, 80% to 85% of them seen just once. Sequencing was done on a sample of peripheral blood. The receptor set was obtained from a woman older than 75 with COVID-19, enrolled during active disease. Both conserved end residues are part of each CDR3. A D gene is named only where the DNA matches it firmly. A row's size may be missing; if present it is once, few, many or a size class.

d_call j_call v_call clone_size cdr3_nt cdr3_aa
TRBD1 TRBJ1-5 TRBV7-9 - TGTGCCAGCAGCTCCGGACAGGGCACGTCTCAGCCCCAGCATTTT CASSSGQGTSQPQHF
TRBD2 TRBJ2-1 TRBV5-1 - TGCGCCAGCGGGCGGGAGAGCTCCTACAATGAGCAGTTCTTC CASGRESSYNEQFF
- TRBJ2-7 TRBV7-2 - TGTGCCAGCAGCTTAAATTATCTTCTCGAGCAGTACTTC CASSLNYLLEQYF
TRBD2 TRBJ2-1 TRBV19 - TGTGCCAGTAGGGGAATTATGGCGGGGGGGACTGATGAGCAGTTCTTC CASRGIMAGGTDEQFF
- TRBJ1-1 TRBV5-1 few TGCGCCAGTAGGGAGGCTTCGAACACTGAAGCTTTCTTT CASREASNTEAFF
TRBD2 TRBJ2-5 TRBV29-1 - TGCAGCGTTGTAGCGGGTGGAGAGACCCAGTACTTC CSVVAGGETQYF
- TRBJ2-1 TRBV6-5 - TGTGCCAGCAGTTATATACAAAGCTCCTACAATGAGCAGTTCTTC CASSYIQSSYNEQFF
- TRBJ2-1 TRBV19 - TGTGCCAGTGCCCGGTCCACCCCTTACCCGGAGCAGTTCTTC CASARSTPYPEQFF
TRBD1 TRBJ1-6 TRBV5-6 few TGTGCCAGCAGTTCAAGTCTAGGGGACAGGTATAATTCACCCCTCCACTTT CASSSSLGDRYNSPLHF
- TRBJ2-1 TRBV5-4 - TGTGCCAGCAGCTCCGGAGGACTACCTTCCTACAATGAGCAGTTCTTC CASSSGGLPSYNEQFF
TRBD1 TRBJ2-1 TRBV5-1 - TGCGCCAGCACCCCAGGGGGCTCCTACAATGAGCAGTTCTTC CASTPGGSYNEQFF
- TRBJ1-2 TRBV30 - TGTGCCTGGAGTGTTAGGGAGTTCGGCTACACCTTC CAWSVREFGYTF
- TRBJ1-2 TRBV5-4 - TGTGCCAGCAGCTTGTTCGTCAGCTATGGCTACACCTTC CASSLFVSYGYTF
TRBD1 TRBJ1-2 TRBV5-1 - TGCGCCAGCAGCTTTGGCGGACAGGGGGCACCCTACACCTTC CASSFGGQGAPYTF
- TRBJ2-7 TRBV5-8 - TGTGCCAGCAGCAGAGGGAACGAGCAGTACTTC CASSRGNEQYF
- TRBJ1-4 TRBV7-2 - TGTGCCAGCAGCTTAGTGGGAGGGACGTATGAAAAACTGTTTTTT CASSLVGGTYEKLFF
- TRBJ1-1 TRBV11-3 few TGTGCCAGCAGCTTATCTTCGAACACTGAAGCTTTCTTT CASSLSSNTEAFF
- TRBJ2-3 TRBV4-3 - TGCGCCAGCAGCCAAGTTTTTACTAGCACAGATACGCAGTATTTT CASSQVFTSTDTQYF
- TRBJ2-3 TRBV18 - TGTGCCAGCTCACCTCGGACTGGCACAGATACGCAGTATTTT CASSPRTGTDTQYF
- TRBJ2-7 TRBV20-1 - TGCAGTGCTAGAGACCACTACGAGCAGTACTTC CSARDHYEQYF
- TRBJ1-5 TRBV10-2 - TGCGCCAGCAGTGACCCCTACCTCAATCAGCCCCAGCATTTT CASSDPYLNQPQHF
- TRBJ2-1 TRBV6-2/TRBV6-3 - TGTGCCAGCAGCAGACATAGCTCCTACAATGAGCAGTTCTTC CASSRHSSYNEQFF
- TRBJ2-2 TRBV9 - TGTGCCAGCAGCGTTGGGCGGGACCCCGACACCGGGGAGCTGTTTTTT CASSVGRDPDTGELFF
- TRBJ1-4 TRBV7-9 - TGTGCCAGCAGCGACCTTACAGCTGCAACTAATGAAAAACTGTTTTTT CASSDLTAATNEKLFF
- TRBJ1-1 TRBV6-5 - TGTGCCAGCAGTTACTCGGGGGCCAGGCGCACTGAAGCTTTCTTT CASSYSGARRTEAFF
- TRBJ2-3 TRBV21-1 - - CASSKVAGGNADTQYF
TRBD1 TRBJ1-2 TRBV24-1 - TGTGCCACCAGTGATTCAGGACAGGGCAAGTACGGCTATGGCTACACCTTC CATSDSGQGKYGYGYTF
- TRBJ2-1 TRBV18 - TGTGCCAGCTCACCATCTAGCGCCGGCCCCAATGAGCAGTTCTTC CASSPSSAGPNEQFF
TRBD1 TRBJ1-4 TRBV7-9 - TGTGCCAGCAGGGCAACAGGGGGGACTAATGAAAAACTGTTTTTT CASRATGGTNEKLFF
- TRBJ1-3 TRBV6-1 - TGTGCCAGCAGTGAGGGCGCTCCGGCCTCTGGAAACACCATATATTTT CASSEGAPASGNTIYF
- TRBJ1-2 TRBV30 - TGTGCCTGGTCCTCGGGAGGGTATGGCTACACCTTC CAWSSGGYGYTF
- TRBJ1-2 TRBV7-2 - TGTGCCAGCAGCTTGTTCCGGGCAGGGAACTATGGCTACACCTTC CASSLFRAGNYGYTF
- TRBJ1-2 TRBV6-1 - TGTGCCAGCAGTGAAGGAGCAGGGCGAAACTATGGCTACACCTTC CASSEGAGRNYGYTF
- TRBJ1-3 TRBV7-8 - TGTGCCAGCAGGGAGTCCTCTGGAAACACCATATATTTT CASRESSGNTIYF
- TRBJ2-7 TRBV20-1 - TGCAGTGCACTGGCGGGAATTCAACACTTC CSALAGIQHF
- TRBJ1-2 TRBV6-1 - TGTGCCAGCAGTGAACGAGGGATCTATGGCTACACCTTC CASSERGIYGYTF
- TRBJ1-4 TRBV30 - TGTGCCTGGAACAGGGAGGGACGGGTTGAAAAACTGTTTTTT CAWNREGRVEKLFF
- TRBJ2-1 TRBV7-9 - TGTGCCAGCAGCTTAGCGCTAGGCCCCCGGAATGAGCAGTTCTTC CASSLALGPRNEQFF
TRBD1 TRBJ2-2 TRBV24-1 once TGTGCCACCTTTAAGGACAGGGCCGACACCGGGGAGCTGTTTTTT CATFKDRADTGELFF
- TRBJ1-2 TRBV28 few TGTGCCAGCAGTTTACACATACGGGGGGGCAACTATGGCTACACCTTC CASSLHIRGGNYGYTF
- TRBJ1-5 TRBV7-9 - TGTGCCAGCAGCTTGACATTCCAGCCCCAGCATTTT CASSLTFQPQHF
TRBD2 TRBJ2-3 TRBV30 - TGTGCCTGGAACCTAGCGGGAAAGGCAGATACGCAGTATTTT CAWNLAGKADTQYF
TRBD1 TRBJ1-1 TRBV18 - TGTGCCAGCTCACCAAATGTACTGACAGGGTCGAACACTGAAGCTTTCTTT CASSPNVLTGSNTEAFF
TRBD2 TRBJ2-1 TRBV19 - TGTGCCAGTAGTTCCACGGTAGCGGGAGGGCTTAATGAGCAGTTCTTC CASSSTVAGGLNEQFF
TRBD1 TRBJ1-6 TRBV7-8 - TGTGCCAGCAGTCCGACCGGGACAGGGTATTCACCCCTCCACTTT CASSPTGTGYSPLHF
- TRBJ2-1 TRBV7-9 - TGTGCCAGCAGCTCGGGACTCTGGAGGGACAATGAGCAGTTCTTC CASSSGLWRDNEQFF
- TRBJ2-7 TRBV10-2 - TGCGCCAGCAGCGGCGCTAGTATCTACGAGCAGTACTTC CASSGASIYEQYF
- TRBJ1-5 TRBV28 - TGTGCCAGCACAGAGGGGGGGCAGCCCCAGCATTTT CASTEGGQPQHF
- TRBJ2-5 TRBV7-9 - TGTGCCAGCAGCCAAAGACAGGCTACCCAAGAGACCCAGTACTTC CASSQRQATQETQYF
- TRBJ2-2 TRBV5-1 - TGCGCCAGCAGCTTTAGGGAGGCCACCGGGGAGCTGTTTTTT CASSFREATGELFF
- TRBJ2-6 TRBV6-2/TRBV6-3 - TGTGCCAGCAGTTACTCAATGCCGGGGAGCTCTGGGGCCAACGTCCTGACTTTC CASSYSMPGSSGANVLTF
- TRBJ1-5 TRBV7-8 - TGTGCCAGCAGCTTAGCGGCCGGGGGCAATCAGCCCCAGCATTTT CASSLAAGGNQPQHF
TRBD1 TRBJ2-5 TRBV4-1 - TGCGCCAGCAGCCAATCACAGGGGAGAGAGACCCAGTACTTC CASSQSQGRETQYF
TRBD2 TRBJ2-7 TRBV6-2/TRBV6-3 once TGTGCCAGCAGTTACTACGGGAGGGACGAGCAGTACTTC CASSYYGRDEQYF
TRBD1 TRBJ1-1 TRBV18 - TGTGCCAGCTCACCCGTCGGGACAGGGGGTCTTACTGAAGCTTTCTTT CASSPVGTGGLTEAFF